This is a list of T cell receptor beta chains from one sample in a study. One entry per CDR3 protein, called by TCRdb with MiXCR from the RT-PCR reads. The profile shows around 700,000 distinct CDR3 sequences, around 14% of them singletons. Sequencing input: memory CD4+ T cells from blood. The receptors originated from a female donor in good health, serving as a healthy control. CDR3s include the opening cysteine and the closing phenylalanine or tryptophan. D genes are given only for firm matches. Some rows have no size entry. The others give once, few or many, or a class for an expanded clone.

D	V	J	size	CDR3	DNA
-	TRBV11-3	TRBJ2-4	-	CASGGSSNIQYF	TGTGCCAGTGGTGGATCCTCAAACATTCAGTACTTC
TRBD2	TRBV27	TRBJ2-3	few	CASTAHGRLADSDTQYF	TGTGCCAGCACCGCCCATGGGAGACTAGCGGACTCAGATACGCAGTATTTT
TRBD2	TRBV6-5	TRBJ2-7	-	CASSYPVWEGYEQYF	TGTGCCAGCAGTTACCCCGTGTGGGAGGGGTACGAGCAGTACTTC
-	TRBV29-1	TRBJ2-7	-	CSVEMGEHSYEQYF	TGCAGCGTTGAGATGGGGGAGCACTCCTACGAGCAGTACTTC
-	TRBV12-3/TRBV12-4	TRBJ2-1	-	CASSAGLYSYNEQFF	TGTGCCAGCAGTGCGGGACTCTACTCCTACAATGAGCAGTTCTTC
TRBD1	TRBV3-1	TRBJ2-3	-	CASSLGTVGRDTQYF	TGTGCCAGCAGCCTCGGGACAGTGGGTCGAGATACGCAGTATTTT
-	TRBV5-1	TRBJ1-2	-	CASRAADSNYGYTF	TGCGCCAGCCGGGCGGCAGACTCTAACTATGGCTACACCTTC
-	TRBV29-1	TRBJ2-7	many	CSVRDSPSEQYF	TGCAGCGTTCGTGACTCTCCTAGCGAGCAGTACTTC
-	TRBV20-1	TRBJ2-7	-	CGARRGREQYF	TGCGGTGCTAGGAGAGGGCGCGAGCAGTACTTC
-	TRBV28	TRBJ2-7	few	CASSLSRGQYF	TGTGCCAGCAGTCTATCGCGGGGGCAGTACTTC
TRBD1	TRBV7-2	TRBJ1-4	-	CASSPLGTVREKLFF	TGTGCCAGCAGCCCCCTCGGGACAGTACGTGAAAAACTGTTTTTT
TRBD2	TRBV28	TRBJ2-7	-	CASRPRTSGFYEQYF	TGTGCCAGCCGCCCTCGGACTAGCGGGTTCTACGAGCAGTACTTC
-	TRBV2	TRBJ1-2	-	CASRAVSNGGYTF	TGTGCCAGCAGAGCCGTCAGTAATGGTGGCTACACCTTC
-	TRBV12-3/TRBV12-4	TRBJ1-3	few	CASSLSDTGGNTIYF	TGTGCCAGCAGCCTCTCTGACACTGGTGGAAACACCATATATTTT
TRBD2	TRBV20-1	TRBJ2-1	many	CSARDTGGTRPHNEQFF	TGCAGTGCTAGAGATACCGGAGGGACTAGGCCACACAATGAGCAGTTCTTC
-	TRBV3-1	TRBJ2-3	-	CASSPHGTDTQYF	TGTGCCAGCAGCCCACATGGCACAGATACGCAGTATTTT
-	TRBV11-2	TRBJ2-2	-	CASSLVVSANTGELFF	TGTGCCAGCAGCTTAGTGGTGTCCGCGAACACCGGGGAGCTGTTTTTT
TRBD1	TRBV6-6	TRBJ2-3	-	CATKKQGDRDTQYF	TGTGCCACCAAGAAACAGGGGGACCGGGATACGCAGTATTTT
-	TRBV2	TRBJ2-7	-	CASRFSSGTYEQYF	TGTGCCAGCCGCTTTTCTAGTGGGACCTACGAGCAGTACTTC
-	TRBV30	TRBJ1-4	-	CALSRTTNEKLFF	TGTGCCTTATCACGTACAACTAATGAAAAACTGTTTTTT
TRBD2	TRBV5-1	TRBJ2-7	many	CASSLGGGGRYEQYF	TGCGCCAGCAGCTTGGGAGGCGGGGGTAGGTACGAGCAGTACTTC
-	TRBV5-1	TRBJ1-1	-	CASSLAGGRQSVVTEAFF	TGCGCCAGCAGCTTGGCCGGGGGAAGACAGTCGGTTGTCACTGAAGCTTTCTTT